A single sample is the source of the 5 T cell receptor beta chains below, sequenced in a study of CD8+ T cells in alopecia areata (dated 2018 in TCRdb). The receptor library was made with the immunoSEQ multiplex PCR assay. RNA was extracted from all samples and reverse transcribed into cDNA, which served as template for TCR sequencing. The clones in this table, taken by TCRdb from immuneACCESS, are in-frame only. Not every clone is retained; where verified, under half of the shortfall comes from an unresolved V gene, and the cause of the rest is unknown. The sample profile shows around 98,000 clones; 35% to 50% of them were found once. In total, the top ten clones hold about 0.79% of the sample. Sequencing input: CD4+ T cells sorted from blood. The receptors derive from a human donor with alopecia areata.

The table lists this clone with many counts. The CDR3 region has the DNA TGTGCCAGTAGTATGTCACTGAACACAGATACGCAGTATTTT. It translates to CASSMSLNTDTQYF. The chain combines TRBV19 with TRBJ2-3; D gene uncertain. Looked up from germline, CDR1 is LNHDA and CDR2 is SQIVND (reference sequence). The length of the CDR3 is 14 residues. Trimming removed 3 bases at V and 2 bases at J, with 9 bases between.

V is TRBV2 and J is TRBJ1-1; TRBD1 matches at 12 bases. J gave up 0 bases and V 5 bases, and 7 bases lay outside the gene matches. The CDR3 runs 17 residues. Looked up from germline, CDR1 is SNHLY and CDR2 is FYNNEI. The CDR3 protein is CASSTGTGGGVNTEAFF. The CDR3 nucleotides read TGTGCCAGCAGTACCGGGACAGGGGGCGGCGTGAACACTGAAGCTTTCTTT.

The chain joins TRBV27 to TRBJ1-6, with TRBD1 identical over 7 bases. The V gene end was trimmed by 10 bases and the J gene end by 9 bases; junction bases not matched to a gene: 15. The CDR3 loop spans 15 amino acids. Germline lookup yields CDR1 MNHEY and CDR2 SMNVEV (reference sequence). CDR3 residues: CATSRDRSLSSPLHF. The CDR3 bases are TGTGCCACAAGCCGGGACAGAAGTCTATCTTCACCCCTCCACTTT.

The table lists this clone with a count of one. The chain links TRBV6-6 to TRBJ1-5; D not resolved. Germline V gene sequence: CDR1 MNHNY, CDR2 SVGAGI (reference sequence). V was cut by 5 bases and J by 2 bases, with 16 bases left in between. The CDR3 consists of 16 residues. CDR3 DNA: TGTGCCAGCAGTCCGTTGGGTGCCGCGGGCAATCAGCCCCAGCATTTT. Residues: CASSPLGAAGNQPQHF.

This clone came up a few times. This sequence joins TRBV7-9 and TRBJ2-2; D ambiguous. The CDR3 has 12 amino acids. V dropped 1 base and J dropped 6 bases, with 3 bases sitting between them. Per the germline V gene, CDR1 is SEHNR and CDR2 is FQNEAQ (reference sequence). The CDR3 coding sequence is TGTGCCAGCAGCTTAGAGTCCGGGGAGCTGTTTTTT. This sequence encodes CASSLESGELFF.